This T cell receptor beta chain was recorded in a study of T-cell reconstitution after alpha-beta-depleted transplantation in children. Study-level points and caveats: Among T cells one year after transplant, newly produced cells accounted for most counts and diversity. In patients about two months after transplant, alpha-beta T cells reportedly arose from several hundred expanded graft clones. Some patients' high day-60 TCRbeta diversity was traced to surviving recipient T cells and thymic progenitors.

The germline gives CDR1 LGHDT, CDR2 YNNKEL (reference sequence). There are 17 residues in the CDR3. The junction had 11 bases not matched to a gene; V was cut back by 4 bases and J by 2 bases. Unique molecular identifiers tagged the TCRbeta library. Each CDR3 protein gets one entry after TCRdb re-called the PCR reads with MiXCR. The profile covers 400,000 to 450,000 distinct CDR3 sequences, with roughly two fifths appearing a single time and under 35% taken by the ten largest. This clonotype was seen at least ten times. Antigen unknown. The chain carries TRBV3-1 and TRBJ2-5, with TRBD2 matching 9 bases. Material: PBMCs, obtained before TCRalphabeta/CD19-depleted stem cell transplant. The clonotype originates from a girl aged 2-10 years with aplastic anemia, due to receive a stem cell transplant. CDR3 in amino acids: CASSPSAGGPTQETQYF. The CDR3 nucleotides are TGTGCCAGCAGCCCCTCAGCGGGAGGACCGACTCAAGAGACCCAGTACTTC.